Presented here are 26 T cell receptor beta chains from one specimen sequenced in a study of blood T cell repertoires in COVID-19. The assay was immunoSEQ multiplex PCR, and TCRdb's table has in-frame clones only and misses some. The sample shows tens of thousands of clones, roughly 75% of them seen only once. Sequencing was carried out using peripheral blood. The receptors derive from a woman aged 45-65 years with acute or convalescent COVID-19.

V is TRBV12-3 or TRBV12-4 and J is TRBJ1-1, with D possibly TRBD1 on 6 matching bases. Trimming left V 4 bases short and J 9 bases short, with 12 bases between. This CDR3 region has 12 residues. The CDR3 DNA sequence: TGTGCCAGCAGTTCGCTGGACAGAAAAGCTTTCTTT. Protein product: CASSSLDRKAFF.

This clone is classed as medium-sized. This chain uses TRBV3-1 (or the pseudogene TRBV3-2) with TRBJ2-2; 10 bases line up with TRBD1. The germline CDR1 and CDR2 sequences are LGHDT and YNNKEL (reference sequence). V lost 0 bases, J lost 6 bases, and 1 base stayed unmatched. The CDR3 runs to 15 residues. Written as DNA, the CDR3 is TGTGCCAGCAGCCAAGACGGACAGGGGGCCGGGGAGCTGTTTTTT. Residues: CASSQDGQGAGELFF.

The chain couples TRBV6-5 to TRBJ1-3, with D hard to call. CDR1 is MNHEY and CDR2 is SVGAGI in the germline V gene. The ends were cut back, 10 bases at V and 0 bases at J, with 16 bases in the middle. The CDR3 contains 15 residues. The CDR3 reads CATWTSGSSGNTIYF. The DNA of the CDR3 is TGTGCCACATGGACTTCTGGAAGCTCTGGAAACACCATATATTTT.

The V call is TRBV11-2, the J call TRBJ1-3, with D unclear. Germline assignment: CDR1 SGHAT and CDR2 FQNNGV. The CDR3 totals 15 residues. With 2 bases removed from V and 6 bases from J, the gap between germline ends came to 14 bases. The CDR3 is CASSLLVQVQNTIYF. As DNA, the CDR3 is TGTGCCAGCAGCTTACTCGTGCAGGTTCAAAACACCATATATTTT. The full variable domain, rest sourced from reference TRBV11-2 and TRBJ1-3, is EAGVAQSPRYKIIEKRQSVAFWCNPISGHATLYWYQQILGQGPKLLIQFQNNGVVDDSQLPKDRFSAERLKGVDSTLKIQPAKLEDSAVYLCASSLLVQVQNTIYFGEGSWLTVV.

The V call is TRBV4-3, the J call TRBJ1-4; 10 nucleotides line up with TRBD1. The V and J ends lost 3 bases and 2 bases, in that order; junction bases with no gene match: 12. The germline CDR1 and CDR2 sequences are LGHNA and YSLEER. The CDR3 runs to 19 residues. In nucleotides, the CDR3 is TGCGCCAGCAGCCAGCTTGCCGGGACAGGGGTAATCACTAATGAAAAACTGTTTTTT. Amino acids: CASSQLAGTGVITNEKLFF.

This chain links TRBV7-2 with TRBJ1-2; 8 nucleotides line up with TRBD1. V shed 3 bases and J 4 bases; nucleotides not matched to a gene: 7. The CDR3 covers 15 residues. The germline gives CDR1 SGHTA, CDR2 FQGNSA. CDR3 DNA: TGTGCCAGCAGCTTGGACTCAGGGGGCAGCTATGGCTACACCTTC. Translated: CASSLDSGGSYGYTF.

The V gene is TRBV30, the J gene TRBJ2-1; D may be TRBD1 (5 bases). V lost 4 bases and J 7 bases, leaving 14 bases between the germline ends. Germline loops: CDR1 GTSNPN, CDR2 SVGIG (reference sequence). The CDR3 covers 13 residues. Here the CDR3 DNA reads TGTGCCTGGAATCGGCAGGGTGGTAATGAGCAGTTCTTC. This sequence encodes CAWNRQGGNEQFF.

This clone was seen a few times. The gene calls are TRBV30 and TRBJ1-1, with a weak D call TRBD1 (6 bases). Germline V gene data show CDR1 as GTSNPN and CDR2 as SVGIG (reference sequence). Trimming removed 5 bases at V and 1 base at J, with 17 bases between. The CDR3 loop spans 15 amino acids. The CDR3: CAWSPRTGPNTEAFF. The CDR3 DNA is TGTGCCTGGTCACCCCGTACAGGGCCGAACACTGAAGCTTTCTTT.

V is TRBV4-1 and J is TRBJ1-3; TRBD1 matches at 8 bases. The CDR3 is 16 residues long. The germline V gene encodes CDR1 MGHRA and CDR2 YSYEKL. The V and J ends lost 3 bases and 2 bases, in that order; junction bases with no gene match: 6. The CDR3 here is CASSQAQGAPGNTIYF. The CDR3 DNA reads TGCGCCAGCAGCCAGGCGCAGGGGGCCCCTGGAAACACCATATATTTT.

The chain has TRBV5-8 and TRBJ1-5; D possibly corresponds to TRBD1 (6 bases). Per germline, CDR1 SGHTS and CDR2 YDEGEE. The CDR3 has 15 amino acids. Trimming stripped 4 bases from V and 4 bases from J, with 15 bases between. The CDR3, as DNA: TGTGCCAGCAGCCTCCGGGGGGCTGGTAATCAGCCCCAGCATTTT. This codes for CASSLRGAGNQPQHF.

This chain connects TRBV6-5 to TRBJ2-5; D is perhaps TRBD2 (5 bases). The V and J ends lost 9 bases and 1 base respectively, with 12 bases between them. The germline V gene has CDR1 MNHEY and CDR2 SVGAGI. CDR3 size: 13 residues. The CDR3 DNA sequence: TGTGCCAGTTGGACTCGAGGCCAAGAGACCCAGTACTTC. It translates to CASWTRGQETQYF.

J is TRBJ1-1 and V is TRBV6-6, with TRBD1 matching over 10 bases. After removal of 8 bases from V and 3 bases from J, the junction contained 9 bases not matched to a gene. Germline-derived CDR1 and CDR2 are MNHNY and SVGAGI (reference sequence). The CDR3 has 15 amino acids. The CDR3 region is CASVPGQGWDTEAFF. CDR3 in DNA: TGTGCCAGCGTCCCGGGACAGGGGTGGGACACTGAAGCTTTCTTT.

The sample holds one count of this clone. This chain links TRBV7-2 with TRBJ2-3, with D possibly matching TRBD2 (5 bases). Germline V gene sequence: CDR1 SGHTA, CDR2 FQGNSA. This CDR3 is built from 14 residues. Trimming left V 3 bases short and J 6 bases short, with 13 bases between. The CDR3 is CASSFGLGVDTQYF. The CDR3 DNA follows: TGTGCCAGCAGCTTCGGACTGGGTGTGGATACGCAGTATTTT.

CDR3 sequence reads: CASSLSRQDEAFF. DNA for the CDR3: TGTGCCAGTAGTCTCTCAAGACAAGACGAAGCTTTCTTT. The chain joins TRBV19 to TRBJ1-1; D gene ambiguous. The CDR3 sequence is 13 residues long. V gave up 5 bases and J gave up 8 bases, with 15 bases separating them. Germline V gene data show CDR1 as LNHDA and CDR2 as SQIVND (reference sequence).

The rearrangement links TRBV6-2 or TRBV6-3 to TRBJ1-5, with a weak D call TRBD1 (6 bases). In germline, CDR1 is MNHEY, CDR2 SVGEGT. Trimming took 0 bases from V and 7 from J, leaving 10 bases between them. This CDR3 has 14 amino acids. CDR3 sequence reads: CASSYSGGRQPQHF. Written as DNA, the CDR3 is TGTGCCAGCAGTTACTCTGGGGGCAGGCAGCCCCAGCATTTT.

This rearrangement joins TRBV28 to TRBJ1-2; 10 bases align to TRBD1. The junction had 7 bases not matched to a gene; V was cut back by 10 bases and J by 8 bases. This CDR3 comprises 12 residues. CDR1 is MDHEN and CDR2 is SYDVKM in the germline V gene. CDR3 amino acids: CAIGTGVYGYTF. The CDR3 DNA follows: TGTGCCATAGGGACAGGGGTATACGGCTACACCTTC.

The chain has TRBV10-2 and TRBJ1-1; perhaps TRBD1 as D (6 bases). The CDR3 spans 14 residues. Germline loops: CDR1 WSHSY, CDR2 SAAADI. V was trimmed by 4 bases and J by 2 bases, leaving 11 bases between them. The CDR3 DNA sequence: TGCGCCAGCAGTGGGAACAGGGAAAACACTGAAGCTTTCTTT. Translation: CASSGNRENTEAFF.

The V and J genes are TRBV7-6 and TRBJ2-5, with D possibly matching TRBD2 (6 bases). V gave up 7 bases and J gave up 10 bases, with 16 bases separating them. This CDR3 has 12 residues. Germline CDR1 is SGHVS and CDR2 is FNYEAQ. In DNA form, the CDR3 reads TGTGCCAGCAACGGATGGGGGGAGGTCCAGTACTTC. Its protein product is CASNGWGEVQYF.

The rearrangement uses TRBV20-1 and TRBJ2-2; 9 bases are shared with TRBD1. The CDR3 covers 18 residues. Germline CDR1 is DFQATT and CDR2 is SNEGSKA (reference sequence). V was clipped by 3 bases and J by 7 bases; unmatched bases: 18. CDR3 sequence: CSASPLRGTGIRDGELFF. CDR3 nucleotide sequence: TGCAGTGCTAGTCCCCTTAGAGGGACAGGGATAAGGGACGGGGAGCTGTTTTTT.

The rearrangement joins TRBV7-2 to TRBJ2-5; the D gene is possibly TRBD2 (6 bases). Germline assignment: CDR1 SGHTA and CDR2 FQGNSA. The CDR3 loop spans 14 amino acids. V was pared by 3 bases and J by 5 bases, with 13 bases between. The CDR3: CASSLGGARETQYF. CDR3 sequence (DNA): TGTGCCAGCAGCTTGGGCGGGGCCCGGGAGACCCAGTACTTC.

The chain employs TRBV7-9 and TRBJ2-7; tentative D call: TRBD1 (6 bases). Germline-derived CDR1 and CDR2 are SEHNR and FQNEAQ (reference sequence). The V end lost 0 bases, the J end lost 0 bases, and 12 bases lay between the germline ends. The CDR3 is 16 amino acids. The CDR3 region is CASSLARGSSSYEQYF. As DNA, the CDR3 is TGTGCCAGCAGCTTAGCGAGGGGGTCTAGCTCCTACGAGCAGTACTTC.

The CDR3 DNA follows: TGCGCCATATACAGGGGGCGCGTGTGGAATGAGCAGTTCTTC. Its translation is CAIYRGRVWNEQFF. V gene TRBV23-1 combines with J gene TRBJ2-1; TRBD1 aligns across 9 bases. TRBV23-1 is an ORF for which the function is uncertain. The CDR3 sequence is 14 residues long. The ends lost 10 bases at V and 7 bases at J; junction bases unmatched: 11.

V gene TRBV6-5 combines with J gene TRBJ1-2, with D hard to call. Germline V gives CDR1 MNHEY, CDR2 SVGAGI. V lost 8 bases and J 9 bases, leaving 13 bases between the germline ends. The CDR3 has 11 residues. The CDR3 DNA reads as TGTGCCAGCGAGAGCGGGGAGAGCTACACCTTC. It specifies CASESGESYTF.

This chain joins TRBV10-1 and TRBJ1-6; D is possibly TRBD1 (5 bases). V lost 1 base to trimming and J lost 5 bases, with 9 bases between them. Per germline, CDR1 WNHNN and CDR2 SYGVQD (reference sequence). This CDR3 spans 15 amino acids. The CDR3 region has the DNA TGCGCCAGCAGTGAGTGGCAGACAGATAATTCACCCCTCCACTTT. Residues: CASSEWQTDNSPLHF.

The CDR3 region is CAISRILAGARDEQYF. CDR3 sequence (DNA): TGTGCCATCAGCAGGATACTAGCGGGGGCCAGGGACGAGCAGTACTTC. The chain combines TRBV10-3 with TRBJ2-7; 11 positions match TRBD2. This CDR3 contains 16 residues. Per germline, CDR1 ENHRY and CDR2 SYGVKD. The V gene end was trimmed by 6 bases and the J gene end by 5 bases; junction bases not matched to a gene: 12.

This clone has more than one count but fewer than ten. The V call is TRBV28, the J call TRBJ2-1, with D uncertain. CDR1 MDHEN and CDR2 SYDVKM come from the germline V gene. Trimming took off 9 bases at V and 0 bases at J, with 6 bases between the two ends. The CDR3 is made up of 12 amino acids. CDR3 bases: TGTGCCAGTCTGAGCTCCTACAATGAGCAGTTCTTC. Translation gives CASLSSYNEQFF.